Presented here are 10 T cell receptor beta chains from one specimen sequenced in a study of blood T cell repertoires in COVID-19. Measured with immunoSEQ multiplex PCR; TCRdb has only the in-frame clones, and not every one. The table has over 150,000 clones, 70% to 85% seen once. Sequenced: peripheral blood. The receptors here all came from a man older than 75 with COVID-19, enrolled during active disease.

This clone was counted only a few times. CDR3 sequence: CASTIRTDRDGYTF. CDR3 in DNA: TGTGCCAGCACCATACGAACTGACAGGGACGGCTACACCTTC. The chain joins TRBV28 to TRBJ1-2, with 7 bases lining up with TRBD1. V gave up 7 bases and J gave up 8 bases; unmatched junction bases: 13. The CDR3 runs to 14 residues. Germline V CDR1 and CDR2: MDHEN, SYDVKM.

CDR3 sequence: CASSQKETQYF. DNA of the CDR3: TGTGCCAGCAGCCAAAAAGAGACCCAGTACTTC. The chain carries TRBV7-9 and TRBJ2-5; no definite D call. V lost 5 bases and J lost 3, with 4 bases in between. This CDR3 has 11 amino acids. CDR1 is SEHNR and CDR2 is FQNEAQ in the germline V gene (reference sequence).

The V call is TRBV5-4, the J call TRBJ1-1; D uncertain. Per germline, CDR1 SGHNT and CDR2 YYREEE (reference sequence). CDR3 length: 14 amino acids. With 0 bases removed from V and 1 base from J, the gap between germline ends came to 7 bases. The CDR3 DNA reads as TGTGCCAGCAGCTTGGTAGTCGGGAACACTGAAGCTTTCTTT. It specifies CASSLVVGNTEAFF.

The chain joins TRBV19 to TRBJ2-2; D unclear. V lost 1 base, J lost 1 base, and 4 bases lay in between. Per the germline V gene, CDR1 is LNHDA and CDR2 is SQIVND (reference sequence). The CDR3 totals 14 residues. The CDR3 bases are TGTGCCAGTAGTATAGTTCAGAACACCGGGGAGCTGTTTTTT. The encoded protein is CASSIVQNTGELFF.

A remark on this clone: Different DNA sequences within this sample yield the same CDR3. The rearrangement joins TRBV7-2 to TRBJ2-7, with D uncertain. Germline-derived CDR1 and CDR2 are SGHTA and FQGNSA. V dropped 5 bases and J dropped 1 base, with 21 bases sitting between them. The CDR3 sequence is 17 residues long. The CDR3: CASSLTTTTWVSYEQYF. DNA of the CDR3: TGTGCCAGCAGCCTAACGACAACAACATGGGTATCCTACGAGCAGTACTTC. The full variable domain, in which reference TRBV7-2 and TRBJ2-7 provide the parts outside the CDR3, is GAGVSQSPSNKVTEKGKDVELRCDPISGHTALYWYRQSLGQGLEFLIYFQGNSAPDKSGLPSDRFSAERTGGSVSTLTIQRTQQEDSAVYLCASSLTTTTWVSYEQYFGPGTRLTVT.

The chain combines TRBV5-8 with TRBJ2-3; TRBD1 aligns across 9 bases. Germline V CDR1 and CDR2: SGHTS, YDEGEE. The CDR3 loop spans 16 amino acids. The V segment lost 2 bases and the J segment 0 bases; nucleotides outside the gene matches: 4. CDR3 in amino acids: CASSFRQGVSTDTQYF. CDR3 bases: TGTGCCAGCAGCTTCCGACAGGGGGTTAGCACAGATACGCAGTATTTT.

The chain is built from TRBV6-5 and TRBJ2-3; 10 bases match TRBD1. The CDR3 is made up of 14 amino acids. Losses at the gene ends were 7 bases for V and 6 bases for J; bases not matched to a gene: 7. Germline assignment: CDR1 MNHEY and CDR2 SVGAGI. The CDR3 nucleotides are TGTGCCAGCACCCGGGACAGGGGTTGGGATACGCAGTATTTT. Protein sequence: CASTRDRGWDTQYF.

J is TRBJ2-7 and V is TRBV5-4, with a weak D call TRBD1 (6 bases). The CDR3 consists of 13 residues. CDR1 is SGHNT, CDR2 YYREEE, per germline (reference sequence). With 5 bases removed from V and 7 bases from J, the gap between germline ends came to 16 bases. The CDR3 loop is CASSWDTEGEQYF. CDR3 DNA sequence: TGTGCCAGCAGTTGGGACACTGAGGGGGAGCAGTACTTC.

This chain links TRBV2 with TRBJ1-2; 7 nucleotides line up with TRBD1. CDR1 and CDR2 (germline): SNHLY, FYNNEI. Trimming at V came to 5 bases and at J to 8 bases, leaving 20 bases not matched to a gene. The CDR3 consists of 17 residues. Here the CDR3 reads CASSKVGPSEVRGGYTF. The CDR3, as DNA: TGTGCCAGCAGTAAAGTGGGTCCCTCGGAGGTCAGGGGGGGCTACACCTTC.

The CDR3 protein is CASSESGGAYQETQYF. For the CDR3, the DNA is TGTGCCAGCAGTGAAAGCGGGGGGGCGTACCAAGAGACCCAGTACTTC. The chain joins TRBV2 to TRBJ2-5, with 10 bases lining up with TRBD2. This CDR3 contains 16 residues. V was pared by 2 bases and J by 0 bases, with 3 bases of the junction left unmatched. Per germline, CDR1 SNHLY and CDR2 FYNNEI.